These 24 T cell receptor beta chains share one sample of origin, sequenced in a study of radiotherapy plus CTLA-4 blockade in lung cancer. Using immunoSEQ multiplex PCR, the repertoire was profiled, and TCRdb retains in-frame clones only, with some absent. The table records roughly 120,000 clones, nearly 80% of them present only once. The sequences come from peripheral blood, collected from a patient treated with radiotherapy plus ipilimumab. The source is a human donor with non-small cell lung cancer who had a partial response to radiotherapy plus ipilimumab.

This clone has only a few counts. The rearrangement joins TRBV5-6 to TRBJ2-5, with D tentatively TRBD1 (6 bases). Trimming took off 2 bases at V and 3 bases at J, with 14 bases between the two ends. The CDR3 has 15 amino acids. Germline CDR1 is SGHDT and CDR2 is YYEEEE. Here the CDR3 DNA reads TGTGCCAGCAGCTTCTCCTGGGGGCAAAAAGAGACCCAGTACTTC. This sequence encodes CASSFSWGQKETQYF.

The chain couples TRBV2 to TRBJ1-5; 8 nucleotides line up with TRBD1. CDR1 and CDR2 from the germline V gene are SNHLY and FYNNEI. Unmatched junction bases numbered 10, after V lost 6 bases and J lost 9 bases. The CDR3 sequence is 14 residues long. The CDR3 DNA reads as TGTGCCAGCAGCTTACAGGGGGGCGGGGGGCCCCAGCATTTT. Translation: CASSLQGGGGPQHF.

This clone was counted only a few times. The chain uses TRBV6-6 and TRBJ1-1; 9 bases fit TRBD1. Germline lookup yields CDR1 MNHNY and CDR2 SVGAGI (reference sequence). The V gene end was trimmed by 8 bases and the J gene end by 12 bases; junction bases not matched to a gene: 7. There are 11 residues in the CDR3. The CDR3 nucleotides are TGTGCCAGCCACGACAGGGGGGCGTCTTTCTTT. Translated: CASHDRGASFF.

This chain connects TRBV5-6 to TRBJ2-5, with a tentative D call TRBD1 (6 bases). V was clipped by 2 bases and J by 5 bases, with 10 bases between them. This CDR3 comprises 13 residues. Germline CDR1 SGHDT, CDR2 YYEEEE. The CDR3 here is CASSFRQAETQYF. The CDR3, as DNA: TGTGCCAGCAGCTTCCGACAGGCGGAGACCCAGTACTTC.

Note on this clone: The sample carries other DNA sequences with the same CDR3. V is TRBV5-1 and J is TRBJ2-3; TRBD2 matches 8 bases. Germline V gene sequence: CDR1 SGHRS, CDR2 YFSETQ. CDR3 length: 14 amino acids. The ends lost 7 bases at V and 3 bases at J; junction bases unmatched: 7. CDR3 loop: CASSRAGGTDTQYF. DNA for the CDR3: TGCGCCAGCTCTAGGGCGGGAGGTACAGATACGCAGTATTTT.

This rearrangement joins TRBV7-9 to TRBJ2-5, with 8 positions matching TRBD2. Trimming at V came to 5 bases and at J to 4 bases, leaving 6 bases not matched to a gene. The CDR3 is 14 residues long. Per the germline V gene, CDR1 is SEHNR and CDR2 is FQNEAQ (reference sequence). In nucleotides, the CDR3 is TGTGCCAGCAGCCCTAGCGGGTTAGGAGAGACCCAGTACTTC. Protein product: CASSPSGLGETQYF. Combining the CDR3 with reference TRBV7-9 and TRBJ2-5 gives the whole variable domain DTGVSQNPRHKITKRGQNVTFRCDPISEHNRLYWYRQTLGQGPEFLTYFQNEAQLEKSRLLSDRFSAERPKGSFSTLEIQRTEQGDSAMYLCASSPSGLGETQYFGPGTRLLVL.

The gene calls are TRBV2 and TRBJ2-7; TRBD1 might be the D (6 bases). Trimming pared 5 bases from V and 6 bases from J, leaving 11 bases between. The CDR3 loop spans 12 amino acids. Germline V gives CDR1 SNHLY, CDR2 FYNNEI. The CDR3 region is CASSLTGSEQYF. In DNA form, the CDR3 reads TGTGCCAGCAGTCTCACAGGGTCCGAGCAGTACTTC.

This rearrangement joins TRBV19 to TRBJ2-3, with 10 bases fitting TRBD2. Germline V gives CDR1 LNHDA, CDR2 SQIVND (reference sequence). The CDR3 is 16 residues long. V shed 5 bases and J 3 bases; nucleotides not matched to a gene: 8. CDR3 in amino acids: CASSPAGAGGTDTQYF. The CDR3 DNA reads TGTGCCAGTAGTCCTGCAGGAGCGGGAGGGACAGATACGCAGTATTTT.

CDR3 residues: CASSLGLRSTDTQYF. For the CDR3, the DNA is TGTGCCAGCAGCTTAGGTTTACGGAGCACAGATACGCAGTATTTT. V gene TRBV7-2 combines with J gene TRBJ2-3; D uncertain. CDR1 SGHTA and CDR2 FQGNSA come from the germline V gene. With 1 base removed from V and 0 bases from J, the gap between germline ends came to 8 bases. This CDR3 region has 15 residues.

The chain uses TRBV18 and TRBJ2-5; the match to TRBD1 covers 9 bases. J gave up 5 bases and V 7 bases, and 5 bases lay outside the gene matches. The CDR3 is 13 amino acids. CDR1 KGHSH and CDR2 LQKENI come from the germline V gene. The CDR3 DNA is TGTGCCAGCTTCCGGGACAGGGCGGAGACCCAGTACTTC. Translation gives CASFRDRAETQYF.

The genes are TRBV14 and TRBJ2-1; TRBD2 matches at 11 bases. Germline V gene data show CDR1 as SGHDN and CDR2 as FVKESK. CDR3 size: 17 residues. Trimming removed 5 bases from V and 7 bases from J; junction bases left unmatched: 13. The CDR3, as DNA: TGTGCCAGCAGCTCAAGGACTAGCGGGCCTTACAGGAATGAGCAGTTCTTC. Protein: CASSSRTSGPYRNEQFF.

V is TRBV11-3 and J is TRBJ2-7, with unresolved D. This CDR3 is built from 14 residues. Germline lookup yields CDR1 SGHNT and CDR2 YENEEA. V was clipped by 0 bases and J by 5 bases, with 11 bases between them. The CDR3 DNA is TGTGCCAGCAGCTTAGATGGGCCAGACCACGAGCAGTACTTC. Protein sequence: CASSLDGPDHEQYF.

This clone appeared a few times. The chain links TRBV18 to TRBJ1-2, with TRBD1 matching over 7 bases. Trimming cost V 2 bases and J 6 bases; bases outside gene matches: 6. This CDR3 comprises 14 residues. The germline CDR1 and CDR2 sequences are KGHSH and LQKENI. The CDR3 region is CASSPKQGQNGYTF. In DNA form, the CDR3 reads TGTGCCAGCTCACCAAAACAGGGACAGAATGGCTACACCTTC.

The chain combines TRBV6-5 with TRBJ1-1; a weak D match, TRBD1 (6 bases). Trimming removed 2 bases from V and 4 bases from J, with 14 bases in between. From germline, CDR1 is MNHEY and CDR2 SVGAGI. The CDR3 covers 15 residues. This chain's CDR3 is CASSYGRGGVTEAFF. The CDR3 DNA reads TGTGCCAGCAGTTACGGACGGGGGGGCGTCACTGAAGCTTTCTTT.

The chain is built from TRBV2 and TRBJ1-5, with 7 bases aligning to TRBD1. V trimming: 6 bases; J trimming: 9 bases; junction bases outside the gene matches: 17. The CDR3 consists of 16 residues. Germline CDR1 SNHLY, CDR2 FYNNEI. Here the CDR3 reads CASSPGARGSGVPQHF. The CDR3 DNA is TGTGCCAGCAGCCCGGGCGCCAGGGGGTCTGGAGTGCCCCAGCATTTT.

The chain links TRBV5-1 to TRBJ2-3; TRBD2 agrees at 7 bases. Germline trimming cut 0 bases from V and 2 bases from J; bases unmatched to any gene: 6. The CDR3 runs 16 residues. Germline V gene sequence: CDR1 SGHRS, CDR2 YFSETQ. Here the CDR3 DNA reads TGCGCCAGCAGCTTGGCCCCTAGCGGCTCCACAGATACGCAGTATTTT. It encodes CASSLAPSGSTDTQYF.

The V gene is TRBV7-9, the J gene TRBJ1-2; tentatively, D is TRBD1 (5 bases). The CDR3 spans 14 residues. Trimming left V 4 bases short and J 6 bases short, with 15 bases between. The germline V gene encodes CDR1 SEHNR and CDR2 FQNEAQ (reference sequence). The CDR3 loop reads CASSSSRDFNGYTF. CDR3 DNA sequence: TGTGCCAGCAGCTCCTCCCGGGACTTCAATGGCTACACCTTC.

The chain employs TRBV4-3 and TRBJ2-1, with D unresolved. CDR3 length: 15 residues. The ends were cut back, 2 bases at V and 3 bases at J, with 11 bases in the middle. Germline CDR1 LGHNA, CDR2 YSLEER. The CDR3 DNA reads TGCGCCAGCAGCCAATCGCGGTTCTACTACAATGAGCAGTTCTTC. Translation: CASSQSRFYYNEQFF.

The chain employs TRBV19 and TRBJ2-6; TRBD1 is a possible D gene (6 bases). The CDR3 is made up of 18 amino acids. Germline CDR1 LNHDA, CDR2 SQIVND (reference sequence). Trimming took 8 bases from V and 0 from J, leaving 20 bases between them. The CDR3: CASVEGRGRHSGANVLTF. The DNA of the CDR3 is TGTGCCAGTGTAGAGGGCAGGGGACGCCACTCTGGGGCCAACGTCCTGACTTTC.

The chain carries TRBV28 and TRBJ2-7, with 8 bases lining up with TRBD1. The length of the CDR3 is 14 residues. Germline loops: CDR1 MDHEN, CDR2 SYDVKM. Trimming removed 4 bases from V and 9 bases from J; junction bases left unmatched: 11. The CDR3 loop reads CASSSQGAGFGQYF. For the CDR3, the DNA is TGTGCCAGCAGTTCCCAGGGGGCTGGGTTTGGGCAGTACTTC.

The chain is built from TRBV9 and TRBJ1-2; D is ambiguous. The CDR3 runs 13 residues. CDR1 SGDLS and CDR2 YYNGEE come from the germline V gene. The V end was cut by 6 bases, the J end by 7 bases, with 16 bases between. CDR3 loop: CASTNPGSAGYTF. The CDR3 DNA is TGTGCCAGCACGAACCCCGGGTCGGCTGGCTACACCTTC.

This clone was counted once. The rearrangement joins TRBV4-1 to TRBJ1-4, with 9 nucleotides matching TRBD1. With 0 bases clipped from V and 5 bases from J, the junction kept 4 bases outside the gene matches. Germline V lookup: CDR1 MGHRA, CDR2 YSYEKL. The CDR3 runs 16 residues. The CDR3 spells CASSQDWGTGNEKLFF. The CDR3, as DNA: TGCGCCAGCAGCCAAGATTGGGGGACAGGGAATGAAAAACTGTTTTTT.

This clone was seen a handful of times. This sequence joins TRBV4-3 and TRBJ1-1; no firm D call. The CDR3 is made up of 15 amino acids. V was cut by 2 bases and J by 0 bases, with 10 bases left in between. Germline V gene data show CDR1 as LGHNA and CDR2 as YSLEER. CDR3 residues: CASSQSWQMNTEAFF. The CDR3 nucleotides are TGCGCCAGCAGCCAATCATGGCAGATGAACACTGAAGCTTTCTTT.

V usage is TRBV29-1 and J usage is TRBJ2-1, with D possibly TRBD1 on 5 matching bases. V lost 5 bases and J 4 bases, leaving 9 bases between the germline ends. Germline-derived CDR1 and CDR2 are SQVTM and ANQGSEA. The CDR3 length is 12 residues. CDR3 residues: CSVYDSYNEQFF. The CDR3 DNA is TGCAGCGTTTACGACAGTTACAATGAGCAGTTCTTC.